The source of this T cell receptor (beta chain) is a study of blood T cells in healthy people across ages. Findings and caveats of the study: It was not known whether donors were CMV positive (a possible confounder of expanded clonotype changes).

Together with a sample-barcoded 5' primer, a J-beta primer mix was included in a second PCR lasting about 7 to 11 cycles. All samples gave at least 2.5 million CDR3-containing paired-end reads. Each CDR3 protein is one row after TCRdb ran MiXCR on the 5' RACE reads. The sample carries about 1.4 million distinct CDR3 sequences, around 59% recorded once. For this clonotype: The antigen remains undetermined.

Germline CDR1 is LGHNA and CDR2 is YNFKEQ. The CDR3 consists of 16 residues. V was clipped by 4 bases and J by 4 bases, with 18 bases between them. No fewer than 6 micrograms of total RNA were isolated from every sample. Sequences were obtained from blood. This TCR came from a man aged 18 to 29 in good health. The rearrangement uses TRBV4-2 and TRBJ2-3; D perhaps matches TRBD1 (6 bases). This CDR3 is CASSLLPTGRADTQYF. The CDR3 DNA sequence: TGTGCCAGCAGCCTCTTACCGACAGGTAGAGCAGATACGCAGTATTTT.